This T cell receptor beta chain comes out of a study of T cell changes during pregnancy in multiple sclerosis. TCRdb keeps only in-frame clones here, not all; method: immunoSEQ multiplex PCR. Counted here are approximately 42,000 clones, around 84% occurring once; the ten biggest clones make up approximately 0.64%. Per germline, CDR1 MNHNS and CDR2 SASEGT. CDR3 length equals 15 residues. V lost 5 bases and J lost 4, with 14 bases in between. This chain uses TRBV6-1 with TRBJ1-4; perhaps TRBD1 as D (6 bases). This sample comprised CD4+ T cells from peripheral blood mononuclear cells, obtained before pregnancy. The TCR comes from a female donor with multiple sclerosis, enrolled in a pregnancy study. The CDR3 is CASSIRDTLNEKLFF. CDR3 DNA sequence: TGTGCCAGCAGTATTCGGGACACTCTTAATGAAAAACTGTTTTTT.